The table lists the clone carrying this T cell receptor beta chain with a count of one. Its antigen is unknown. Trimming took off 2 bases at V and 3 bases at J, with 19 bases between the two ends. The CDR3 is 17 amino acids. Germline CDR1 is KGHSH and CDR2 is LQKENI. Healthy bone marrow donors made up the cohort. The data derive from a study of cytomegalovirus exposure and HLA in healthy donors. Study-level points and caveats: Productive status was seen about 87% or about 30% of the time for most TCR beta V segments in an earlier analysis.

60 Vbeta and 13 Jbeta primers were used in PCR. TCRdb keeps only in-frame clones here, not all; method: immunoSEQ multiplex PCR. The repertoire holds 120,000 or so clones, about 80% seen once, with approximately 10% in the top ten. The sample consisted of PBMCs. This TCR came from a man aged 25-40 years in good health and CMV-seropositive. The chain employs TRBV18 and TRBJ1-2; perhaps TRBD1 as D (5 bases). The CDR3 protein is CASSPGNYYRGHYGYTF. Written as DNA, the CDR3 is TGTGCCAGCTCACCAGGAAATTACTATAGGGGCCACTATGGCTACACCTTC.